This T cell receptor beta chain was sequenced for a study of identical twins. Germline V CDR1 and CDR2: MNHNS, SASEGT. CDR3 length equals 12 residues. The V end lost 4 bases, the J end lost 6 bases, and 9 bases lay between the germline ends. TCRdb re-analysed the 5' RACE reads in MiXCR, keeping a single row per CDR3 protein. Among about 330,000 distinct CDR3 sequences listed, about 12% were seen once. Study results and limitations: Those out-of-frame alpha sequences shared by twins showed an excess of low generation probability.

Comments on this clonotype: No antigen is known for it.

This sample was also put to use in a study of yellow fever vaccine responses in identical twins.

Source material: CD8+ T cells sorted from blood. This receptor was obtained from a woman aged 18-35 years in good health. The chain links TRBV6-1 to TRBJ1-1, with unresolved D. The CDR3 loop reads CASSARVPEAFF. DNA for the CDR3: TGTGCCAGCAGTGCCCGGGTTCCTGAAGCTTTCTTT.